The 19 T cell receptor beta chains in this list originate from one sample, sequenced in a study of PD-L1 blockade in urothelial cancer. The table came from immunoSEQ multiplex PCR; TCRdb's copy has only in-frame clones and leaves some out. This table has 48,000 or so clones, approximately 80% appearing once. The sample's time point: peripheral blood 6 weeks after treatment start. This material consisted of PBMCs, taken around atezolizumab (anti-PD-L1) treatment. The receptor source for this set is a man aged 65 to 85 with urothelial cancer.

J is TRBJ1-2 and V is TRBV6-5; D perhaps matches TRBD1 (5 bases). Germline V gene data show CDR1 as MNHEY and CDR2 as SVGAGI. Trimming cost V 7 bases and J 8 bases, with 17 bases left between them. The CDR3 has 13 residues. As DNA, the CDR3 is TGTGCCAGCACTTCCGGGGGAGTCGGGGGCTACACCTTC. It is translated as CASTSGGVGGYTF.

The CDR3 region is CASSDLQGTTEAFF. The CDR3 nucleotides read TGTGCCAGCAGTGATTTACAGGGGACCACTGAAGCTTTCTTT. V is TRBV6-1 and J is TRBJ1-1, with 7 nucleotides matching TRBD1. V lost 3 bases and J lost 4; bases outside the gene matches: 5. Germline assignment: CDR1 MNHNS and CDR2 SASEGT. The CDR3 runs to 14 residues.

The table lists this clone with a few counts. V is TRBV30 and J is TRBJ1-2; D gene ambiguous. V lost 3 bases and J lost 6, with 11 bases in between. Germline assignment: CDR1 GTSNPN and CDR2 SVGIG (reference sequence). The CDR3 has 12 amino acids. The CDR3 here is CAWRPGIHGYTF. CDR3 coding DNA: TGTGCCTGGAGGCCGGGGATTCATGGCTACACCTTC. The full variable domain, completed using reference TRBV30 and TRBJ1-2, is SQTIHQWPATLVQPVGSPLSLECTVEGTSNPNLYWYRQAAGRGLQLLFYSVGIGQISSEVPQNLSASRPQDRQFILSSKKLLLSDSGFYLCAWRPGIHGYTFGSGTRLTVV.

The chain is built from TRBV11-3 and TRBJ2-1; 7 bases are a match to TRBD2. Unmatched junction bases numbered 3, after V lost 4 bases and J lost 3 bases. The CDR3 has 14 residues. Germline V CDR1 and CDR2: SGHNT, YENEEA. CDR3 sequence: CASSWGGDYNEQFF. CDR3 DNA sequence: TGTGCCAGCAGCTGGGGAGGGGACTACAATGAGCAGTTCTTC.

The chain recombines TRBV7-8 with TRBJ1-2, with 7 bases matching TRBD1. The CDR3 has 15 residues. Losses at the gene ends were 5 bases for V and 0 bases for J; bases not matched to a gene: 6. Germline V CDR1 and CDR2: SGHVS, FQNEAQ. CDR3 coding DNA: TGTGCCAGCAGCGTAAGGACAGGACCTAACTATGGCTACACCTTC. Translating it yields CASSVRTGPNYGYTF.

This chain uses TRBV2 with TRBJ2-3; possibly TRBD1 for D (6 bases). The CDR3 contains 14 residues. V was trimmed by 8 bases and J by 6 bases, leaving 18 bases between them. The germline V gene has CDR1 SNHLY and CDR2 FYNNEI. Here the CDR3 DNA reads TGTGCCAGCTCCCTAGGTCCCCAGGGGGATACGCAGTATTTT. The encoded protein is CASSLGPQGDTQYF.

A note on this clone: At one of its ends the junction is not consistent with the germline gene, which may arise from a read error. The V and J genes are TRBV5-1 and TRBJ2-1; TRBD2 might be the D (6 bases). The germline gives CDR1 SGHRS, CDR2 YFSETQ. The length of the CDR3 is 15 residues. The CDR3 here is CASSWDSPYYNEQFF. The CDR3 bases are TGTGCCAGCAGCTGGGACTCCCCATACTACAATGAGCAGTTCTTC.

The chain links TRBV30 to TRBJ1-2; 7 nucleotides agree with TRBD1. There are 13 residues in the CDR3. The junction had 5 bases not matched to a gene; V was cut back by 0 bases and J by 7 bases. Germline CDR1 is GTSNPN and CDR2 is SVGIG (reference sequence). CDR3 DNA: TGTGCCTGGAGTGTACAGGGGTACGGTGGCTACACCTTC. This codes for CAWSVQGYGGYTF.

This clone was found once. CDR3 nucleotide sequence: TGTGCCAGCAGTTCAGGACAAATACCTTCCTACAATGAGCAGTTCTTC. Its protein product is CASSSGQIPSYNEQFF. The rearrangement joins TRBV27 to TRBJ2-1, with a weak D call TRBD1 (5 bases). The length of the CDR3 is 16 residues. Germline CDR1 reads MNHEY; CDR2 reads SMNVEV (reference sequence). V gave up 4 bases and J gave up 1 base, with 14 bases separating them.

The genes are TRBV25-1 and TRBJ2-1; D call uncertain. CDR1 is MGHDK, CDR2 SYGVNS, per germline. CDR3 size: 16 residues. With 4 bases removed from V and 4 bases from J, the gap between germline ends came to 17 bases. The DNA of the CDR3 is TGTGCCAGCAGTGCCCTCTCCGCCCGAGATTACAATGAGCAGTTCTTC. Translation gives CASSALSARDYNEQFF.

The V call is TRBV2, the J call TRBJ2-3, with D possibly TRBD2 on 5 matching bases. Trimming pared 7 bases from V and 4 bases from J, leaving 15 bases between. The CDR3 has 14 residues. Germline CDR1 is SNHLY and CDR2 is FYNNEI. The CDR3 spells CASTVPGISDTQYF. CDR3 in DNA: TGTGCCAGCACTGTCCCGGGGATCTCAGATACGCAGTATTTT.

This chain connects TRBV18 to TRBJ1-4; D is unclear. Trimming took off 6 bases at V and 0 bases at J, with 8 bases between the two ends. The CDR3 covers 14 residues. The V gene's germline CDR1 is KGHSH and CDR2 LQKENI. DNA of the CDR3: TGTGCCAGCTCCCCGCAGGCAACTAATGAAAAACTGTTTTTT. Its translation is CASSPQATNEKLFF.

The DNA of the CDR3 is TGTGCCAGCAGTTTCGAGAGCAATGAGCAGTTCTTC. Its translation: CASSFESNEQFF. This chain links TRBV28 with TRBJ2-1; D remains ambiguous. The V end lost 3 bases, the J end lost 6 bases, and 6 bases lay between the germline ends. CDR3 size: 12 residues. Looked up from germline, CDR1 is MDHEN and CDR2 is SYDVKM.

This clone was detected once. The chain joins TRBV27 to TRBJ2-1; 9 positions match TRBD1. The CDR3 extends over 14 amino acids. Germline V lookup: CDR1 MNHEY, CDR2 SMNVEV (reference sequence). V was clipped by 5 bases and J by 5 bases; unmatched bases: 4. This CDR3 is CASSPWTGDNEQFF. The CDR3 coding sequence is TGTGCCAGCAGTCCCTGGACAGGGGACAATGAGCAGTTCTTC.

The V call is TRBV7-3, the J call TRBJ2-7, with 8 bases lining up with TRBD1. The J segment lost 5 bases and the V segment lost 5 bases, leaving 8 bases of the junction unmatched. The germline V gene has CDR1 SGHTA and CDR2 FQGTGA. CDR3 length: 14 residues. As DNA, the CDR3 is TGTGCCAGCAGCACAGGACAGGGTGGGCACGAGCAGTACTTC. As protein: CASSTGQGGHEQYF.

As regards this clone: The junction does not match germline at one end; this may be a read error. This rearrangement joins TRBV18 to TRBJ2-2; a weak D match, TRBD1 (5 bases). Germline assignment: CDR1 KGHSH and CDR2 LQKENI. This CDR3 has 14 amino acids. The CDR3 region is CASSPGPNNGELFF. The CDR3 DNA reads as TGTGCCAGCTCACCGGGGCCTAACAACGGGGAGCTGTTTTTT.

For the CDR3, the DNA is TGTGCCAGCAGCTTAAGCACTAGCGGCTACAATGAGCAGTTCTTC. Residues: CASSLSTSGYNEQFF. J is TRBJ2-1 and V is TRBV7-3, with TRBD2 matching over 8 bases. Per germline, CDR1 SGHTA and CDR2 FQGTGA. J lost 3 bases, V lost 1 base, and 2 bases had no gene match. This CDR3 is built from 15 residues.

Only a few counts were recorded for this clone. The V and J genes are TRBV6-6 and TRBJ2-7, with 10 bases fitting TRBD1. This CDR3 comprises 14 residues. Germline V gene lookup returns CDR1 MNHNY and CDR2 SVGAGI (reference sequence). V lost 4 bases and J lost 3; bases outside the gene matches: 3. CDR3 region: CASSSRDRGYEQYF. CDR3 bases: TGTGCCAGCAGTTCCCGGGACAGGGGCTACGAGCAGTACTTC.

The rearrangement uses TRBV5-4 and TRBJ1-2, with TRBD1 identical over 9 bases. This CDR3 comprises 15 residues. Looked up from germline, CDR1 is SGHNT and CDR2 is YYREEE (reference sequence). V gave up 0 bases and J gave up 4 bases; unmatched junction bases: 4. Written as DNA, the CDR3 is TGTGCCAGCAGCTTGGGGGGACAGGGAGTCTATGGCTACACCTTC. Protein product: CASSLGGQGVYGYTF.